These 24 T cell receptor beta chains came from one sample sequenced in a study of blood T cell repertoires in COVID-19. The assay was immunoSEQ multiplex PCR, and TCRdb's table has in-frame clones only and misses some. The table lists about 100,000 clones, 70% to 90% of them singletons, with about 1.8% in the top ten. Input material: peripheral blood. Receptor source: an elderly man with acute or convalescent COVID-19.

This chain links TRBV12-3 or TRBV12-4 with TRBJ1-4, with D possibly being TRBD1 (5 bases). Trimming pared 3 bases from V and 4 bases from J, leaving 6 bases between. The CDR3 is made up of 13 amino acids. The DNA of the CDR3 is TGTGCCAGCAGTTTTAGGGGTAATGAAAAACTGTTTTTT. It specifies CASSFRGNEKLFF.

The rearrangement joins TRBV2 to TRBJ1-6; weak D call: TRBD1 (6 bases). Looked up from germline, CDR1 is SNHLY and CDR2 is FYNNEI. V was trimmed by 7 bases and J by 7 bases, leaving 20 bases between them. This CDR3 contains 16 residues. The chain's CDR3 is CASTDKNGGRNSPLHF. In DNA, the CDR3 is TGTGCCAGCACCGACAAAAATGGGGGCAGGAATTCACCCCTCCACTTT.

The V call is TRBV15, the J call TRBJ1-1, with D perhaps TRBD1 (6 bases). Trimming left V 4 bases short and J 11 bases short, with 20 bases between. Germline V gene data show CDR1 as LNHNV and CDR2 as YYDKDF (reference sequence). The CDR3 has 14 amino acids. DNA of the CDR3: TGTGCCACCAGCATGACAGGTTTAACGGTGGATGCTTTCTTT. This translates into CATSMTGLTVDAFF.

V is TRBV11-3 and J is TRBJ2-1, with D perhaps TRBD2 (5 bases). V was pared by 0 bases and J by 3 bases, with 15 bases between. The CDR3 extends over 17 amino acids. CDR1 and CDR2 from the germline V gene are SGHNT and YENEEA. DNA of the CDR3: TGTGCCAGCAGCTTAGATGGCGGCGGGCGAGACTACAATGAGCAGTTCTTC. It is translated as CASSLDGGGRDYNEQFF.

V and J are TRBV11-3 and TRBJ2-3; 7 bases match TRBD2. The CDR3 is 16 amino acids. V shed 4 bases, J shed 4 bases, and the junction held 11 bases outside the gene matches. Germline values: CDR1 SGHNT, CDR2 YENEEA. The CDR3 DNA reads TGTGCCAGCAGCTCCAGGGACTACCCGGCGGCAGATACGCAGTATTTT. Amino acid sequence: CASSSRDYPAADTQYF.

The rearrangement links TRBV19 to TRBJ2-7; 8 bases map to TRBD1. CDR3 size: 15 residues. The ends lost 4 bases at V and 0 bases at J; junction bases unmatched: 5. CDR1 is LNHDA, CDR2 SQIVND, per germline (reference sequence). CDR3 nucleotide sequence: TGTGCCAGTAGTACTGGACAGGGTTACTCCTACGAGCAGTACTTC. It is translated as CASSTGQGYSYEQYF.

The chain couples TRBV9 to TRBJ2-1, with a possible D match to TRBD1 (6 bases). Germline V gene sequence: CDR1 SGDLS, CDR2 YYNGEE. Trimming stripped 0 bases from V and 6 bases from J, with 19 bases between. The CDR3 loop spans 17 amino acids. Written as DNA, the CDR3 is TGTGCCAGCAGCGTAGCTCCAGGGGCCCAACTAAGCAATGAGCAGTTCTTC. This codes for CASSVAPGAQLSNEQFF.

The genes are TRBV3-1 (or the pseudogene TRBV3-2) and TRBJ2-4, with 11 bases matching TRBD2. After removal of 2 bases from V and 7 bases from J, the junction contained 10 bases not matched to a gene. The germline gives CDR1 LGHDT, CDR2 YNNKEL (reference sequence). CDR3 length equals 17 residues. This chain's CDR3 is CASSQTLAGGNDNIQYF. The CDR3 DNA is TGTGCCAGCAGCCAAACCCTAGCGGGAGGTAACGATAACATTCAGTACTTC.

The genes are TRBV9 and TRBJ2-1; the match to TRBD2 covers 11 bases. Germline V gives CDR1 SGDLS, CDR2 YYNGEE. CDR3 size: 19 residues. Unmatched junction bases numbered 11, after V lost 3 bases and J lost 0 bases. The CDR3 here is CASSAPPGLAVSSYNEQFF. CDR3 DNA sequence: TGTGCCAGCAGCGCACCCCCGGGACTAGCGGTTAGCTCCTACAATGAGCAGTTCTTC. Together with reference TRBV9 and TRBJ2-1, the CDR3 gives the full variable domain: DSGVTQTPKHLITATGQRVTLRCSPRSGDLSVYWYQQSLDQGLQFLIQYYNGEERAKGNILERFSAQQFPDLHSELNLSSLELGDSALYFCASSAPPGLAVSSYNEQFFGPGTRLTVL.

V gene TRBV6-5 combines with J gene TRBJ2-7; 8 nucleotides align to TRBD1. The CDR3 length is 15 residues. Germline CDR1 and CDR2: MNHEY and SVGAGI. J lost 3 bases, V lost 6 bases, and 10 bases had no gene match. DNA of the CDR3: TGTGCCAGCAGACCCCGACAGGGGAGCTACTACGAGCAGTACTTC. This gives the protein CASRPRQGSYYEQYF.

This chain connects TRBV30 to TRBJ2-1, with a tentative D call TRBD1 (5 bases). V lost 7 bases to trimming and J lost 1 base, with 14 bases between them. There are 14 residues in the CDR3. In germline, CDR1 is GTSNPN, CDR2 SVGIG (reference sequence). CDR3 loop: CALTTASSYNEQFF. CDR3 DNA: TGTGCCTTGACGACAGCTTCTTCCTACAATGAGCAGTTCTTC.

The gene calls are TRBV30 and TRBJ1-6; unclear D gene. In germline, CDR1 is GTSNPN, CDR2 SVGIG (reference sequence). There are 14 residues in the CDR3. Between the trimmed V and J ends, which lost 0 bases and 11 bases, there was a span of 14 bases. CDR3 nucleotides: TGTGCCTGGAGTGTAAGAGGGTCCAATACACCCCTCCACTTT. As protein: CAWSVRGSNTPLHF.

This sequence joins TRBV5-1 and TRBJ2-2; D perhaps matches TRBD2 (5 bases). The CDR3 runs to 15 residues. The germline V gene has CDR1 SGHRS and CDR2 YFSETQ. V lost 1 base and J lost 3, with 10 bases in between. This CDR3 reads CASSLSLADTGELFF. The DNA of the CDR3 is TGCGCCAGCAGCTTGAGCCTAGCAGACACCGGGGAGCTGTTTTTT.

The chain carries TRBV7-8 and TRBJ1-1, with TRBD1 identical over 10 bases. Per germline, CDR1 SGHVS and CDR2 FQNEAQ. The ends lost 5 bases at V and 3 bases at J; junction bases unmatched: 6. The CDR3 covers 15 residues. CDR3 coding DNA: TGTGCCAGCAGCCGGGACAGGGGCATCTACACTGAAGCTTTCTTT. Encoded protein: CASSRDRGIYTEAFF.

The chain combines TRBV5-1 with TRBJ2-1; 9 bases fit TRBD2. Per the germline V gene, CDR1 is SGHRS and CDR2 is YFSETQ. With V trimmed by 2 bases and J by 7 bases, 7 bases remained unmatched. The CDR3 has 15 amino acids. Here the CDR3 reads CASSFSGSSGNEQFF. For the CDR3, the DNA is TGCGCCAGCAGCTTTAGCGGGAGTTCAGGGAATGAGCAGTTCTTC.

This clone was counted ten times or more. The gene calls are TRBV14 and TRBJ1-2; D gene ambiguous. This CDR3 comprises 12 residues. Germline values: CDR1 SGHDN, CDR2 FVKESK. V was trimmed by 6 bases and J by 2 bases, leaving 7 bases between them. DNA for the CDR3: TGTGCCAGCAGTGACTTAAACTATGGCTACACCTTC. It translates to CASSDLNYGYTF.

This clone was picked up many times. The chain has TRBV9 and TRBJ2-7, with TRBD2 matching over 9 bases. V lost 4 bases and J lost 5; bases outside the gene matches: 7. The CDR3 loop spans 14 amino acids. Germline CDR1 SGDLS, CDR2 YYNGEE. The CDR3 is CASSLSGSQDEQYF. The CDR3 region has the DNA TGTGCCAGCAGCCTTAGCGGGAGTCAAGACGAGCAGTACTTC.

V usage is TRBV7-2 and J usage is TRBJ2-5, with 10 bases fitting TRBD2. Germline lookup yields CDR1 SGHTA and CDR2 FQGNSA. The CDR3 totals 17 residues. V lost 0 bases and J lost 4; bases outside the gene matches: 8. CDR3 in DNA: TGTGCCAGCAGCTTAGCGCAGGTAGCGGGGGGCCGAGAGACCCAGTACTTC. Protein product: CASSLAQVAGGRETQYF.

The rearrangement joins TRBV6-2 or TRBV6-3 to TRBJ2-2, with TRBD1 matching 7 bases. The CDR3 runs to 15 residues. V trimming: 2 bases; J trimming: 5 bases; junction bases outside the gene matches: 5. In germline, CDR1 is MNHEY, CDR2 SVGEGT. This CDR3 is CASSYDRAGTGELFF. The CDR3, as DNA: TGTGCCAGCAGTTACGACAGGGCCGGGACCGGGGAGCTGTTTTTT.

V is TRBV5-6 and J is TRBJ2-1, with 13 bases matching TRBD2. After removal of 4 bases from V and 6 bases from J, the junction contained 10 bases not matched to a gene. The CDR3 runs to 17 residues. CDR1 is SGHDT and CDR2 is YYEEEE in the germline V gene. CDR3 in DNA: TGTGCCAGCAGCCTTTTCTTACTAGCGGGAGGGATCAATGAGCAGTTCTTC. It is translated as CASSLFLLAGGINEQFF. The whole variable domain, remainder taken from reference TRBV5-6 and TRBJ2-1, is DAGVTQSPTHLIKTRGQQVTLRCSPKSGHDTVSWYQQALGQGPQFIFQYYEEEERQRGNFPDRFSGHQFPNYSSELNVNALLLGDSALYLCASSLFLLAGGINEQFFGPGTRLTVL.

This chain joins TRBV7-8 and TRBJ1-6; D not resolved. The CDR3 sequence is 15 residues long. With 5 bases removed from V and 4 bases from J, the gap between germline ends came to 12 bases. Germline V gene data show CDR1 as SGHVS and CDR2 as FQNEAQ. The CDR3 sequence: CASSPRMNYNSPLHF. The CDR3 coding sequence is TGTGCCAGCAGCCCCAGAATGAATTATAATTCACCCCTCCACTTT.

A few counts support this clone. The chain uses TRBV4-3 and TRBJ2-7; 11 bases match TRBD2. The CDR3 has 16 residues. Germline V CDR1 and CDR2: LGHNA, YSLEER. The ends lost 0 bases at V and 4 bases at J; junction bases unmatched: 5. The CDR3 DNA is TGCGCCAGCAGCCAAGATTTTACTAGCGGGAGTTACGAGCAGTACTTC. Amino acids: CASSQDFTSGSYEQYF.

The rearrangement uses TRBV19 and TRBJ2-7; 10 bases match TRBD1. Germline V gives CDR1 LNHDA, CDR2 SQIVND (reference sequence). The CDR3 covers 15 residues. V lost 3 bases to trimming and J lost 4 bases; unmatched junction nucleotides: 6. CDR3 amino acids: CASSINRDRGYEQYF. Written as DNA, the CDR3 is TGTGCCAGTAGTATCAACCGGGACAGGGGTTACGAGCAGTACTTC.

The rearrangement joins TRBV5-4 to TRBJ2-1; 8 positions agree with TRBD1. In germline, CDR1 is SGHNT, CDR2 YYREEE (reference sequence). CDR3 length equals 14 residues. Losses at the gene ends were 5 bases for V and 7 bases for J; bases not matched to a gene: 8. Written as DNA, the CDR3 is TGTGCCAGCAGGTCGGACAGGGCGTTGAATGAGCAGTTCTTC. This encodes CASRSDRALNEQFF.